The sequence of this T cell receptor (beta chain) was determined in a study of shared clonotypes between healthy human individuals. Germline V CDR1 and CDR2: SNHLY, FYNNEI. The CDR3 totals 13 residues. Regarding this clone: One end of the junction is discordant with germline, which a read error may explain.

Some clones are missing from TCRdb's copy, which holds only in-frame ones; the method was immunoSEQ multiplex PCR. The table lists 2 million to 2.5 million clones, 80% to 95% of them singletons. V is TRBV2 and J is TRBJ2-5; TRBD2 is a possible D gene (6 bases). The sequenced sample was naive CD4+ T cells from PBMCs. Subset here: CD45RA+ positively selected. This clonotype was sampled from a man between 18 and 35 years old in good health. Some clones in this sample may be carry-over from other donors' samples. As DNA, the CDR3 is TGTGCCAGCAGTGATTGGGGCAGGACTACTCTTAACTTC. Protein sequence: CASSDWGRTTLNF.